What follows are 30 T cell receptor beta chains derived from one specimen sequenced in a study of T cells in pancreatic ductal adenocarcinoma. The repertoire was sequenced with immunoSEQ multiplex PCR; TCRdb's copy has only in-frame clones and lacks some. The data show over 100,000 clones, with about 95% seen just once and about 3% held by the top ten. Surgery without prior neoadjuvant therapy was the treatment of the selected pancreatic ductal adenocarcinoma patients. The sequenced sample consisted of PBMCs. The receptors derive from a human donor with pancreatic ductal adenocarcinoma.

The chain's CDR3 is CSVEGTSGRAFNEQFF. The CDR3 DNA sequence: TGCAGCGTTGAAGGGACTAGCGGGAGGGCCTTCAATGAGCAGTTCTTC. J is TRBJ2-1 and V is TRBV29-1, with 15 bases that match TRBD2. The CDR3 extends over 16 amino acids. The germline CDR1 and CDR2 sequences are SQVTM and ANQGSEA. Trimming at V came to 1 base and at J to 6 bases, leaving 4 bases not matched to a gene.

This clone was recorded once. The chain employs TRBV4-2 and TRBJ2-2; D not resolved. This CDR3 has 13 amino acids. V was pared by 1 base and J by 7 bases, with 7 bases between. Germline V gene lookup returns CDR1 LGHNA and CDR2 YNFKEQ. This CDR3 is CASSQVWSGELFF. Written as DNA, the CDR3 is TGTGCCAGCAGCCAAGTCTGGAGCGGGGAGCTGTTTTTT.

The V and J genes are TRBV28 and TRBJ1-1, with D perhaps matching TRBD1 (5 bases). V was clipped by 11 bases and J by 1 base, with 17 bases between them. CDR3 length: 14 amino acids. Germline CDR1 and CDR2: MDHEN and SYDVKM. The CDR3 loop reads CASQGPGQNTEAFF. CDR3 DNA: TGTGCCTCCCAAGGTCCAGGGCAGAACACTGAAGCTTTCTTT. Full variable domain (outside the CDR3, taken from reference TRBV28 and TRBJ1-1): DVKVTQSSRYLVKRTGEKVFLECVQDMDHENMFWYRQDPGLGLRLIYFSYDVKMKEKGDIPEGYSVSREKKERFSLILESASTNQTSMYLCASQGPGQNTEAFFGQGTRLTVV.

The chain combines TRBV9 with TRBJ2-1, with 7 bases matching TRBD2. Germline V CDR1 and CDR2: SGDLS, YYNGEE. With V trimmed by 0 bases and J by 4 bases, 4 bases remained unmatched. The CDR3 covers 15 residues. This chain's CDR3 is CASSVDGGGYNEQFF. In nucleotides, the CDR3 is TGTGCCAGCAGCGTAGATGGGGGAGGGTACAATGAGCAGTTCTTC.

This clone appeared a few times. The rearrangement uses TRBV5-1 and TRBJ1-2; possibly TRBD1 for D (6 bases). The length of the CDR3 is 13 residues. Germline V gene data show CDR1 as SGHRS and CDR2 as YFSETQ. Trimming took 0 bases from V and 8 from J, leaving 11 bases between them. CDR3 protein: CASSLGGQGGYTF. The CDR3 DNA reads TGCGCCAGCAGCTTGGGGGGACAAGGAGGCTACACCTTC.

The chain couples TRBV5-4 to TRBJ2-6; D not certain. The CDR3 is 14 residues long. Germline V lookup: CDR1 SGHNT, CDR2 YYREEE (reference sequence). Trimming removed 5 bases from V and 0 bases from J, with 6 bases in between. The CDR3 coding sequence is TGTGCCAGCAGAGAGCGCTCTGGGGCCAACGTCCTGACTTTC. This codes for CASRERSGANVLTF.

This clone was seen only a few times. The chain uses TRBV27 and TRBJ2-7; 8 nucleotides align to TRBD2. Per the germline V gene, CDR1 is MNHEY and CDR2 is SMNVEV (reference sequence). This CDR3 has 13 amino acids. With V trimmed by 5 bases and J by 4 bases, 4 bases remained unmatched. CDR3 region: CASSSGSGYEQYF. CDR3 coding DNA: TGTGCCAGCAGTAGCGGGAGCGGGTACGAGCAGTACTTC.

The V gene is TRBV5-4, the J gene TRBJ2-7, with 8 bases that match TRBD2. The germline V gene has CDR1 SGHNT and CDR2 YYREEE (reference sequence). CDR3 length equals 14 residues. J was trimmed by 2 bases and V by 2 bases; bases with no gene match: 3. This CDR3 is CASSLAGATYEQYF. The CDR3 DNA reads TGTGCCAGCAGCTTAGCGGGGGCGACCTACGAGCAGTACTTC. The full variable domain, with the rest looked up from reference TRBV5-4 and TRBJ2-7, is ETGVTQSPTHLIKTRGQQVTLRCSSQSGHNTVSWYQQALGQGPQFIFQYYREEENGRGNFPPRFSGLQFPNYSSELNVNALELDDSALYLCASSLAGATYEQYFGPGTRLTVT.

Here the CDR3 reads CAISDGQGWGYTF. The CDR3 coding sequence is TGTGCCATCAGTGATGGACAGGGGTGGGGCTACACCTTC. The rearrangement uses TRBV10-3 and TRBJ1-2; 9 nucleotides agree with TRBD1. The V gene end was trimmed by 3 bases and the J gene end by 8 bases; junction bases not matched to a gene: 4. Germline CDR1 is ENHRY and CDR2 is SYGVKD. The CDR3 spans 13 residues.

This chain joins TRBV7-2 and TRBJ1-1, with D tentatively TRBD1 (5 bases). The CDR3 covers 14 residues. V was clipped by 1 base and J by 4 bases, with 10 bases between them. The germline gives CDR1 SGHTA, CDR2 FQGNSA. In DNA, the CDR3 is TGTGCCAGCAGCTTAGAGCGGGGGGGCACTGAAGCTTTCTTT. Its translation: CASSLERGGTEAFF.

The V call is TRBV28, the J call TRBJ2-1, with 9 nucleotides matching TRBD1. Germline CDR1 MDHEN, CDR2 SYDVKM. After removal of 6 bases from V and 7 bases from J, the junction contained 10 bases not matched to a gene. The CDR3 runs 15 residues. The CDR3 spells CASSQPGQGRNEQFF. In DNA, the CDR3 is TGTGCCAGCAGCCAACCGGGACAGGGTCGGAATGAGCAGTTCTTC.

The chain recombines TRBV5-1 with TRBJ2-3; 7 nucleotides align to TRBD1. CDR3 length: 15 amino acids. Germline loops: CDR1 SGHRS, CDR2 YFSETQ. V lost 4 bases and J lost 1; bases outside the gene matches: 6. As DNA, the CDR3 is TGCGCCAGCAGCGTCGACGGACAGGGCACAGATACGCAGTATTTT. Its protein product is CASSVDGQGTDTQYF.

Here the CDR3 DNA reads TGTGCCAGCAGATCATCGGGACAGGGGGCAGTCTACGAGCAGTACTTC. This gives the protein CASRSSGQGAVYEQYF. The rearrangement links TRBV7-9 to TRBJ2-7, with 12 positions matching TRBD1. With 6 bases clipped from V and 3 bases from J, the junction kept 9 bases outside the gene matches. Germline V gives CDR1 SEHNR, CDR2 FQNEAQ (reference sequence). The CDR3 is made up of 16 amino acids. The full variable domain, in which reference TRBV7-9 and TRBJ2-7 provide the parts outside the CDR3, is DTGVSQNPRHKITKRGQNVTFRCDPISEHNRLYWYRQTLGQGPEFLTYFQNEAQLEKSRLLSDRFSAERPKGSFSTLEIQRTEQGDSAMYLCASRSSGQGAVYEQYFGPGTRLTVT.

This chain joins TRBV19 and TRBJ2-1; the D is unclear. The CDR3 is 16 residues long. Germline CDR1 reads LNHDA; CDR2 reads SQIVND (reference sequence). V shed 2 bases and J shed 0 bases, with 11 bases lying between them. CDR3 protein: CASSIFAASSYNEQFF. CDR3 sequence (DNA): TGTGCCAGTAGTATATTCGCCGCGAGCTCCTACAATGAGCAGTTCTTC. Looking up the rest from reference TRBV19 and TRBJ2-1 gives the full variable domain: DGGITQSPKYLFRKEGQNVTLSCEQNLNHDAMYWYRQDPGQGLRLIYYSQIVNDFQKGDIAEGYSVSREKKESFPLTVTSAQKNPTAFYLCASSIFAASSYNEQFFGPGTRLTVL.

The chain combines TRBV4-1 with TRBJ2-7, with a tentative D call TRBD2 (5 bases). The CDR3 has 12 amino acids. Germline loops: CDR1 MGHRA, CDR2 YSYEKL. Trimming shortened V by 5 bases and J by 0 bases, and 5 bases separated the two germline ends. In DNA form, the CDR3 reads TGCGCCAGCAGCGGGAGCTCCTACGAGCAGTACTTC. This translates into CASSGSSYEQYF.

This chain joins TRBV6-1 and TRBJ2-7; tentative D call: TRBD2 (6 bases). The CDR3 is made up of 15 amino acids. The germline CDR1 and CDR2 sequences are MNHNS and SASEGT. V dropped 7 bases and J dropped 0 bases, with 16 bases sitting between them. The CDR3 spells CASTHPLSGSYEQYF. The CDR3 DNA reads as TGTGCCAGCACCCATCCCCTTAGCGGCTCCTACGAGCAGTACTTC.

V is TRBV2 and J is TRBJ2-7; TRBD2 might be the D (6 bases). The germline CDR1 and CDR2 sequences are SNHLY and FYNNEI. The CDR3 loop spans 12 amino acids. V lost 5 bases, J lost 5 bases, and 10 bases lay in between. CDR3 loop: CASSLGLHEQYF. CDR3 nucleotide sequence: TGTGCCAGCAGTCTGGGACTCCACGAGCAGTACTTC.

The chain uses TRBV2 and TRBJ1-4, with a weak D call TRBD1 (5 bases). The CDR3 extends over 17 amino acids. Per the germline V gene, CDR1 is SNHLY and CDR2 is FYNNEI. V was shortened by 10 bases and J by 0 bases, with 21 bases between the two germline ends. The CDR3 is CATTKLGHTATNEKLFF. The CDR3 nucleotides are TGTGCCACCACAAAGCTCGGACATACGGCAACTAATGAAAAACTGTTTTTT.

The chain links TRBV28 to TRBJ2-2; 9 bases line up with TRBD2. The CDR3 sequence is 14 residues long. Looked up from germline, CDR1 is MDHEN and CDR2 is SYDVKM. J lost 1 base, V lost 9 bases, and 3 bases had no gene match. CDR3 sequence reads: CASHSGGNTGELFF. In nucleotides, the CDR3 is TGTGCCAGTCATAGCGGGGGGAACACCGGGGAGCTGTTTTTT.

This chain links TRBV7-2 with TRBJ2-5, with D perhaps matching TRBD1 (5 bases). The V end lost 5 bases, the J end lost 2 bases, and 12 bases lay between the germline ends. In germline, CDR1 is SGHTA, CDR2 FQGNSA. This CDR3 comprises 14 residues. This chain's CDR3 is CASSNTGLQETQYF. CDR3 DNA: TGTGCCAGCAGCAATACAGGTTTACAAGAGACCCAGTACTTC.

This chain uses TRBV6-5 with TRBJ1-3, with D tentatively TRBD1 (5 bases). This CDR3 has 15 residues. With 0 bases removed from V and 8 bases from J, the gap between germline ends came to 14 bases. Germline CDR1 and CDR2: MNHEY and SVGAGI. The chain's CDR3 is CASSYSIGPGDTIYF. The DNA for the CDR3 is TGTGCCAGCAGTTACTCGATTGGTCCGGGGGACACCATATATTTT.

This chain joins TRBV11-2 and TRBJ2-2; D not certain. The CDR3 loop spans 14 amino acids. The germline CDR1 and CDR2 sequences are SGHAT and FQNNGV. V lost 3 bases, J lost 2 bases, and 7 bases lay in between. This CDR3 reads CASSFPVNTGELFF. CDR3 nucleotides: TGTGCCAGCAGCTTCCCCGTAAACACCGGGGAGCTGTTTTTT.

To note about this clone: One end of the junction varies from germline; a read error may be responsible. The rearrangement joins TRBV6-5 to TRBJ1-1; 7 bases are shared with TRBD1. Germline values: CDR1 MNHEY, CDR2 SVGAGI. CDR3 length: 16 amino acids. Here the CDR3 DNA reads TGTGCCAGCAGTTACGCAACCGGGACAGCAAACACTGAGGCTTTCTTT. Translation gives CASSYATGTANTEAFF.

This clone showed up just once. The V call is TRBV18, the J call TRBJ2-7; 8 positions match TRBD1. V dropped 6 bases and J dropped 6; count of bases not matched to a gene: 10. Germline V gives CDR1 KGHSH, CDR2 LQKENI. The CDR3 spans 14 residues. The DNA for the CDR3 is TGTGCCAGCTCTCCCGGGACAGGAAGGGGCGAGCAGTACTTC. It specifies CASSPGTGRGEQYF.

The chain uses TRBV20-1 and TRBJ2-5; tentatively, D is TRBD1 (6 bases). The germline V and J ends were trimmed by 6 bases and 4 bases, with 9 bases remaining between them. The CDR3 is 11 residues long. Per germline, CDR1 DFQATT and CDR2 SNEGSKA (reference sequence). CDR3 loop: CSASGVETQYF. CDR3 coding DNA: TGCAGTGCATCAGGGGTAGAGACCCAGTACTTC.

This CDR3 reads CASSESPGHTYEQYF. DNA of the CDR3: TGTGCCAGCAGTGAATCCCCGGGACACACCTACGAGCAGTACTTC. The gene calls are TRBV2 and TRBJ2-7; D might be TRBD1 (6 bases). The CDR3 contains 15 residues. Deletions cut 2 bases from V and 2 bases from J, with 13 bases between. Germline V CDR1 and CDR2: SNHLY, FYNNEI.

This chain uses TRBV9 with TRBJ2-4, with D perhaps TRBD2 (7 bases). The CDR3 has 15 residues. V lost 2 bases and J 3 bases, leaving 12 bases between the germline ends. Germline V gives CDR1 SGDLS, CDR2 YYNGEE. The chain's CDR3 is CASSVGGLDKNIQYF. CDR3 in DNA: TGTGCCAGCAGCGTCGGGGGGCTCGACAAAAACATTCAGTACTTC. The full variable domain, rest sourced from reference TRBV9 and TRBJ2-4, is DSGVTQTPKHLITATGQRVTLRCSPRSGDLSVYWYQQSLDQGLQFLIQYYNGEERAKGNILERFSAQQFPDLHSELNLSSLELGDSALYFCASSVGGLDKNIQYFGAGTRLSVL.

This clone was detected only once. The V call is TRBV7-8, the J call TRBJ2-7, with no clear D. CDR3 length: 13 amino acids. The germline gives CDR1 SGHVS, CDR2 FQNEAQ. V was clipped by 2 bases and J by 1 base, with 6 bases between them. The CDR3 DNA sequence: TGTGCCAGCAGCTTATACGCGTCCTACGAGCAGTACTTC. Translation: CASSLYASYEQYF.

This rearrangement joins TRBV5-1 to TRBJ2-2; 7 bases are shared with TRBD1. From germline, CDR1 is SGHRS and CDR2 YFSETQ. Trimming cost V 5 bases and J 5 bases; bases outside gene matches: 6. The CDR3 runs to 14 residues. As DNA, the CDR3 is TGCGCCAGCAGACTCTCGACAGGGACCGGGGAGCTGTTTTTT. The encoded protein is CASRLSTGTGELFF. Full variable domain (missing parts from reference TRBV5-1 and TRBJ2-2): KAGVTQTPRYLIKTRGQQVTLSCSPISGHRSVSWYQQTPGQGLQFLFEYFSETQRNKGNFPGRFSGRQFSNSRSEMNVSTLELGDSALYLCASRLSTGTGELFFGEGSRLTVL.

The chain links TRBV6-5 to TRBJ2-1; TRBD2 matches at 8 bases. Germline CDR1 MNHEY, CDR2 SVGAGI. The J segment lost 8 bases and the V segment lost 7 bases, leaving 10 bases of the junction unmatched. The CDR3 has 14 residues. This CDR3 reads CASMAGLGRDEQFF. The CDR3, as DNA: TGTGCCAGCATGGCGGGACTAGGTAGAGATGAGCAGTTCTTC.